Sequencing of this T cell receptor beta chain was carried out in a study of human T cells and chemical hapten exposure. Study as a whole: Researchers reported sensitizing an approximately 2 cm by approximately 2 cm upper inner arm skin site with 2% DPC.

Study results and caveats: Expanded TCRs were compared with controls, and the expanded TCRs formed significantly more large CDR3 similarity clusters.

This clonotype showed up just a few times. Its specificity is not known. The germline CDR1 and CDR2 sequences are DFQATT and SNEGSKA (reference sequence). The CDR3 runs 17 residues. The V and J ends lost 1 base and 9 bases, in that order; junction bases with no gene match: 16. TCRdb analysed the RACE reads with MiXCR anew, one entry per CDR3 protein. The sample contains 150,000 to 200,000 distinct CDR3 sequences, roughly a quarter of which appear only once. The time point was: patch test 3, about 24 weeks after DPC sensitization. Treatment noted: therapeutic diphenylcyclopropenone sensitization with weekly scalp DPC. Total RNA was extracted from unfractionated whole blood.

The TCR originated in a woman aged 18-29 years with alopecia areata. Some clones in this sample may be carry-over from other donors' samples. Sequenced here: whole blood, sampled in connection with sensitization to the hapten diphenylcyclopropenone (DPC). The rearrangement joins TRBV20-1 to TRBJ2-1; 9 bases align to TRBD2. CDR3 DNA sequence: TGCAGTGCTAGAGCGCCCGGTGCGGGGGGGGCCCCCGGTGAGCAGTTCTTC. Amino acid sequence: CSARAPGAGGAPGEQFF.